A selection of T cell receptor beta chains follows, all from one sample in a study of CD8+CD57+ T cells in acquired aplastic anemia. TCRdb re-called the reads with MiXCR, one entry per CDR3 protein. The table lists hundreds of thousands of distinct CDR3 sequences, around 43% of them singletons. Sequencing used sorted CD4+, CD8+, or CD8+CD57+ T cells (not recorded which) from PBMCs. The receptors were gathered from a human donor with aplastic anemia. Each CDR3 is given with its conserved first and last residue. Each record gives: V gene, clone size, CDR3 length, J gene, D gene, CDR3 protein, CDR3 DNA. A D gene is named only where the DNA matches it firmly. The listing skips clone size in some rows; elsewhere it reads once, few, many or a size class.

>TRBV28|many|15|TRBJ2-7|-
CASSLNGQVGHEQYF
TGTGCCAGCAGTTTAAACGGCCAGGTGGGACACGAGCAGTACTTC
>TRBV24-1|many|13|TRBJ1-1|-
CATSDQQGKEAFF
TGTGCCACCAGTGACCAACAGGGCAAGGAAGCTTTCTTT
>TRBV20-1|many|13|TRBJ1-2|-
CSARDHASQGYTF
TGCAGTGCTAGGGATCACGCTTCGCAAGGCTACACCTTC
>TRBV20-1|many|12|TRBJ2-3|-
CSAPIRTDTQYF
TGCAGTGCTCCTATCAGGACAGATACGCAGTATTTT
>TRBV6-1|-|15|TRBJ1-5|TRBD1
CASSYDRDRNQPQHF
TGTGCCAGCAGTTACGACAGGGACCGCAATCAGCCCCAGCATTTT
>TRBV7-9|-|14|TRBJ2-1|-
CASSPGTPRGEQFF
TGTGCCAGCAGCCCCGGGACACCACGCGGGGAGCAGTTCTTC
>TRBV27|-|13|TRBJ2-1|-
CASSLRPTDEQFF
TGTGCCAGCAGTTTAAGGCCGACGGATGAGCAGTTCTTC
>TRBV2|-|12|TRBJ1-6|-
CASKGEGSPLHF
TGTGCCAGCAAGGGGGAGGGGTCACCCCTCCACTTT
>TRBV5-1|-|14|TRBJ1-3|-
CASSLAVGGNTIYF
TGCGCCAGCAGCTTGGCCGTCGGGGGAAACACCATATATTTT
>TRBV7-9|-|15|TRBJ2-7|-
CASSLYRTPEREQYF
TGTGCCAGCAGCTTATACAGGACGCCGGAGAGAGAGCAGTACTTC
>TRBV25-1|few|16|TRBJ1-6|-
CASTHDRGGAASPLHF
TGTGCCAGCACGCATGATCGGGGGGGGGCCGCTTCACCCCTCCACTTT
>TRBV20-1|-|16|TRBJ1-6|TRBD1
CSARDPGQGNHSPLHF
TGCAGTGCTAGAGACCCTGGACAGGGGAACCATTCACCCCTCCACTTT
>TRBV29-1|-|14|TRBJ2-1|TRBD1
CSVEPGQGVGEQFF
TGCAGCGTTGAACCGGGACAGGGGGTTGGAGAGCAGTTCTTC